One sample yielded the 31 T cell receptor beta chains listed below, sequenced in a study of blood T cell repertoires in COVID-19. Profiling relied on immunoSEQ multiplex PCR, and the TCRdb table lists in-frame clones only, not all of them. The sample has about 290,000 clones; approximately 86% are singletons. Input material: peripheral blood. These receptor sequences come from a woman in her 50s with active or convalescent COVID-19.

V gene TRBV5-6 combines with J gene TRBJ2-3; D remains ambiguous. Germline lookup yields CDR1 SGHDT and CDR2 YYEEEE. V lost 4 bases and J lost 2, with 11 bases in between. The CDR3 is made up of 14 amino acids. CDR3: CASSADSYTDTQYF. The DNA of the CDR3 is TGTGCCAGCAGCGCTGACTCATACACAGATACGCAGTATTTT.

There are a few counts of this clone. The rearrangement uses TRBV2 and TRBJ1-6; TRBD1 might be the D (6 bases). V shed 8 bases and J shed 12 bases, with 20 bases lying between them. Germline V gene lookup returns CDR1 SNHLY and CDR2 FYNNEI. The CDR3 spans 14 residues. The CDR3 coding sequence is TGTGCCAGCGCTACGACAGGCCTTTGGGGACCCCTCCACTTT. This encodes CASATTGLWGPLHF.

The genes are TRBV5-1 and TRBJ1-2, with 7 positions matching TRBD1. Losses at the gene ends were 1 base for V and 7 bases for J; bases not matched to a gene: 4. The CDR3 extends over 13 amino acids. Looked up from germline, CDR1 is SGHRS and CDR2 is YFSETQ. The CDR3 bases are TGCGCCAGCAGCTTGATACAGGGGACTGGCTACACCTTC. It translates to CASSLIQGTGYTF.

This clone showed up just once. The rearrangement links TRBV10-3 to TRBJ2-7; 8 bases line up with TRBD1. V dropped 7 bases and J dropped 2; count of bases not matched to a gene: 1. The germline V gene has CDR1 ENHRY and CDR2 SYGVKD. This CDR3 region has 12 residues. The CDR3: CAIKGQAYEQYF. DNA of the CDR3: TGTGCCATCAAGGGACAGGCCTACGAGCAGTACTTC.

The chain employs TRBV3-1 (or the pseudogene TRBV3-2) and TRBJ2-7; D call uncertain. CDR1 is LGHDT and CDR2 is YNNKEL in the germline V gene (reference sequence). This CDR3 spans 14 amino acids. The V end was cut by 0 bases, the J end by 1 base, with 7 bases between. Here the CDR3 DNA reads TGTGCCAGCAGCCAAGATCTCACTTCCTACGAGCAGTACTTC. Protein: CASSQDLTSYEQYF.

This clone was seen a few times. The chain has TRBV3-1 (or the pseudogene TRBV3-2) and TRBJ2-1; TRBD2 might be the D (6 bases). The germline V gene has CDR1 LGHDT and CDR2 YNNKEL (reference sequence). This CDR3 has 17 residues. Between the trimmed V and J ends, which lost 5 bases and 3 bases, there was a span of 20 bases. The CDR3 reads CASSMGLHQSYYNEQFF. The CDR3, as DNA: TGTGCCAGCAGCATGGGACTCCACCAATCCTACTACAATGAGCAGTTCTTC.

CDR3 loop: CAWSVLSGANYGYTF. CDR3 bases: TGTGCCTGGAGTGTACTCTCCGGAGCTAACTATGGCTACACCTTC. V usage is TRBV30 and J usage is TRBJ1-2; D ambiguous. Germline V gene lookup returns CDR1 GTSNPN and CDR2 SVGIG (reference sequence). Deletions cut 0 bases from V and 0 bases from J, with 11 bases between. The CDR3 has 15 amino acids.

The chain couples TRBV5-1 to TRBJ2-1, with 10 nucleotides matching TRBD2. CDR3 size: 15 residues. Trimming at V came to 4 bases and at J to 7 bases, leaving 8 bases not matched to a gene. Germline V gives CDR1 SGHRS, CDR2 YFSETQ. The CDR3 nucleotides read TGCGCCAGCAGCATCCTAGCGGGAGATCAGAATGAGCAGTTCTTC. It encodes CASSILAGDQNEQFF.

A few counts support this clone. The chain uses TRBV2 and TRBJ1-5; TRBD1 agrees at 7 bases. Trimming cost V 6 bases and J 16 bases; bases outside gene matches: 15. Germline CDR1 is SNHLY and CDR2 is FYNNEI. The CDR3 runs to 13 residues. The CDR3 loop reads CASSRDRDSVFHF. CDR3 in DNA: TGTGCCAGCAGCCGCGACCGGGACAGCGTTTTCCATTTT. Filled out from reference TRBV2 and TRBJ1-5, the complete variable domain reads EPEVTQTPSHQVTQMGQEVILRCVPISNHLYFYWYRQILGQKVEFLVSFYNNEISEKSEIFDDQFSVERPDGSNFTLKIRSTKLEDSAMYFCASSRDRDSVFHFGDGTRLSIL.

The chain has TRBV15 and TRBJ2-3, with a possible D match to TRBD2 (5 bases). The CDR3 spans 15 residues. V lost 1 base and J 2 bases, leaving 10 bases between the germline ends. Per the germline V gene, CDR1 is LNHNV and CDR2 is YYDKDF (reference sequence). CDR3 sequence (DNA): TGTGCCACCAGCAGAGGAGGCGGGTCCACAGATACGCAGTATTTT. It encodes CATSRGGGSTDTQYF. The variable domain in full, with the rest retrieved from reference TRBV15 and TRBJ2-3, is DAMVIQNPRYQVTQFGKPVTLSCSQTLNHNVMYWYQQKSSQAPKLLFHYYDKDFNNEADTPDNFQSRRPNTSFCFLDIRSPGLGDTAMYLCATSRGGGSTDTQYFGPGTRLTVL.

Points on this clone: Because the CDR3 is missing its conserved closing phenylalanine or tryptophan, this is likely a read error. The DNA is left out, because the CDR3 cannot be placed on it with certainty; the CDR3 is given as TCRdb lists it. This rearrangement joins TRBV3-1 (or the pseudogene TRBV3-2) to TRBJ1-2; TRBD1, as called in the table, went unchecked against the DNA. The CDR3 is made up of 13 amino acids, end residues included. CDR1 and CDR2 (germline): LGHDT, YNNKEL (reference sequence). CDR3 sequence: CASSQRGTGLVIL.

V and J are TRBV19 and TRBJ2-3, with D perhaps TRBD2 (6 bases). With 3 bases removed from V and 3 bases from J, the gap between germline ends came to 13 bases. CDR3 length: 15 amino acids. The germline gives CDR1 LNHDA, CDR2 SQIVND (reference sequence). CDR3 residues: CASSMRLEGTDTQYF. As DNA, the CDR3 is TGTGCCAGTAGTATGAGACTAGAGGGGACAGATACGCAGTATTTT.

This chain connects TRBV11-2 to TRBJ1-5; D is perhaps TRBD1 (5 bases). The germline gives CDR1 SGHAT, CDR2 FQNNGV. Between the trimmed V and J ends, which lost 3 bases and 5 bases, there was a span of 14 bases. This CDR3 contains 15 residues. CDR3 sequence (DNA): TGTGCCAGCAGCTTCGGGCAGGGCAGCGATCAGCCCCAGCATTTT. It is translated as CASSFGQGSDQPQHF. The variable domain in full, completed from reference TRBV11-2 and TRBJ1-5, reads EAGVAQSPRYKIIEKRQSVAFWCNPISGHATLYWYQQILGQGPKLLIQFQNNGVVDDSQLPKDRFSAERLKGVDSTLKIQPAKLEDSAVYLCASSFGQGSDQPQHFGDGTRLSIL.

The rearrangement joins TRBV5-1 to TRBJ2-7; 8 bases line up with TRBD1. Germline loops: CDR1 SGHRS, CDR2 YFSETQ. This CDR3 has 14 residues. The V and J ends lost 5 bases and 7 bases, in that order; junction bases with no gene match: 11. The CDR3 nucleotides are TGCGCCAGCAGAGAGAATACAGGGGGAAGGGAGCAGTACTTC. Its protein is CASRENTGGREQYF.

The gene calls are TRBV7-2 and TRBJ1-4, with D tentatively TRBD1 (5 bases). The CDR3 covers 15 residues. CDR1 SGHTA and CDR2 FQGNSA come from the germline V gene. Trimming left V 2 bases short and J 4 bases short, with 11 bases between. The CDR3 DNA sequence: TGTGCCAGCAGCTTATCTCGGGGGAATAATGAAAAACTGTTTTTT. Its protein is CASSLSRGNNEKLFF.

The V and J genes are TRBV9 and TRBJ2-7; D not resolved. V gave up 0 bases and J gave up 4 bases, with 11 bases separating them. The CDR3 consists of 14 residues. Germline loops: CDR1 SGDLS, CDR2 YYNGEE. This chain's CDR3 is CASSVGPGNYEQYF. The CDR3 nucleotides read TGTGCCAGCAGCGTAGGACCAGGAAATTACGAGCAGTACTTC.

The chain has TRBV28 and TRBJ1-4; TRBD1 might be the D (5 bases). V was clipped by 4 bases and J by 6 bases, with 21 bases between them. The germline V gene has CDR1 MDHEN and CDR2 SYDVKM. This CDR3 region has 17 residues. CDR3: CASSSLDSPGLDEKLFF. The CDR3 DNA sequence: TGTGCCAGCAGTTCTCTTGACAGCCCAGGGCTAGATGAAAAACTGTTTTTT.

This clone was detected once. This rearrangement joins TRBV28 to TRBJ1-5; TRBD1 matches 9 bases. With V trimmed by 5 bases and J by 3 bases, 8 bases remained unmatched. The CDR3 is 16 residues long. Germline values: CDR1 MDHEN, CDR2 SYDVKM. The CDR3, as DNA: TGTGCCAGCAGTGCGCGGACAGGGGTCTACAATCAGCCCCAGCATTTT. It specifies CASSARTGVYNQPQHF.

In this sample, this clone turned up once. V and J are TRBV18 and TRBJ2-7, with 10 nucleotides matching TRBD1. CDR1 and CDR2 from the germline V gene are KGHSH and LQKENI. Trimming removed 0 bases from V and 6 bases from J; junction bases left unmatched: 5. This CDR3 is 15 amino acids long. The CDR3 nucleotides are TGTGCCAGCTCACCACCGAAAGGACAGGGGGTCGAGCAGTACTTC. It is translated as CASSPPKGQGVEQYF. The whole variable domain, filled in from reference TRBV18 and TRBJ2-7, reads NAGVMQNPRHLVRRRGQEARLRCSPMKGHSHVYWYRQLPEEGLKFMVYLQKENIIDESGMPKERFSAEFPKEGPSILRIQQVVRGDSAAYFCASSPPKGQGVEQYFGPGTRLTVT.

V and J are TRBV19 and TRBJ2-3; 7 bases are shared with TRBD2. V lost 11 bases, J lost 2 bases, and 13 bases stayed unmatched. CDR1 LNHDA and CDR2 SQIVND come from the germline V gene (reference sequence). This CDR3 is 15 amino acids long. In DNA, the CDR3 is TGTGCCCCATCCGTCAGGGACTATAACACAGATACGCAGTATTTT. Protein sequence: CAPSVRDYNTDTQYF.

This CDR3 is CASSPLPSGGFNQPQHF. DNA for the CDR3: TGTGCCAGCTCACCACTTCCTTCAGGGGGCTTCAATCAGCCCCAGCATTTT. The chain joins TRBV18 to TRBJ1-5; TRBD1 matches 8 bases. Germline trimming cut 1 base from V and 3 bases from J; bases unmatched to any gene: 8. The germline V gene has CDR1 KGHSH and CDR2 LQKENI. This CDR3 region has 17 residues.

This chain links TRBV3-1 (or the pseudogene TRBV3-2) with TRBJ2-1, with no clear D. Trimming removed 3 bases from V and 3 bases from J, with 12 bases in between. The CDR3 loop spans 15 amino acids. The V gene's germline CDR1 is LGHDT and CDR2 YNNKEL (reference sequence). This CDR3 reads CASSQLRSGYNEQFF. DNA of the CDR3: TGTGCCAGCAGCCAGTTGAGATCTGGCTACAATGAGCAGTTCTTC.

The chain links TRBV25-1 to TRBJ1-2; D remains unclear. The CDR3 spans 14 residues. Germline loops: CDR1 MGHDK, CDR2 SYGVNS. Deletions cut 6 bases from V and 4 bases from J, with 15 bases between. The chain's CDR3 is CASSSVGVLYGYTF. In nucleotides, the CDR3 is TGTGCCAGCAGCTCCGTCGGGGTTCTCTATGGCTACACCTTC.

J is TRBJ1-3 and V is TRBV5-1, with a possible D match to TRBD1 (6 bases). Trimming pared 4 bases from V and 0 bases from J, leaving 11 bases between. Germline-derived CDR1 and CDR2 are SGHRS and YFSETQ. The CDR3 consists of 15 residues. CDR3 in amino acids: CASSAQGLSGNTIYF. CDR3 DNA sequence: TGCGCCAGCAGCGCCCAGGGGCTCTCTGGAAACACCATATATTTT.

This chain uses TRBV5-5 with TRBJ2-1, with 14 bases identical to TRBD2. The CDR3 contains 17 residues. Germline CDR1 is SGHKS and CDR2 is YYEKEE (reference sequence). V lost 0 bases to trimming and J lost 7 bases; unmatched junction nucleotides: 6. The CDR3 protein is CASSLAGLAGVRNEQFF. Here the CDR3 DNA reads TGTGCCAGCAGCTTGGCGGGACTAGCGGGAGTGAGGAATGAGCAGTTCTTC.

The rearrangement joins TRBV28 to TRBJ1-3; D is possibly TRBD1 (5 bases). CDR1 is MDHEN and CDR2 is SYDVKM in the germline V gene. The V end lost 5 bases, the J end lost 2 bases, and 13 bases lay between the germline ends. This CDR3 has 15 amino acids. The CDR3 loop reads CASSGGTNAGNTIYF. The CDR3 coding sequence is TGTGCCAGCAGTGGCGGGACTAACGCTGGAAACACCATATATTTT.

CDR3 bases: TGCGCCAGCAGCCTCGGACTAGCGGGAGCGACCCTGGGGTTGGATACGCAGTATTTT. This translates into CASSLGLAGATLGLDTQYF. V and J are TRBV4-1 and TRBJ2-3; TRBD2 matches 13 bases. This CDR3 spans 19 amino acids. V gave up 4 bases and J gave up 6 bases; unmatched junction bases: 16. Looked up from germline, CDR1 is MGHRA and CDR2 is YSYEKL.

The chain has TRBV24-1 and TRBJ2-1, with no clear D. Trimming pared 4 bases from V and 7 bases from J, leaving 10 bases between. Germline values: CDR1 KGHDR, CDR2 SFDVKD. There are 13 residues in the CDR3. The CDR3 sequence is CATSDGARNEQFF. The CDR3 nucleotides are TGTGCCACCAGTGACGGAGCTAGGAATGAGCAGTTCTTC.

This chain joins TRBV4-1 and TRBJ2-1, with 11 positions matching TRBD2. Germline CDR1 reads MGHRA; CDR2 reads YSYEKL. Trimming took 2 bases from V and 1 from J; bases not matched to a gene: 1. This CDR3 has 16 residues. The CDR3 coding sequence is TGCGCCAGCAGCCAAACTAGCGGGAGATCCTACAATGAGCAGTTCTTC. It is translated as CASSQTSGRSYNEQFF.

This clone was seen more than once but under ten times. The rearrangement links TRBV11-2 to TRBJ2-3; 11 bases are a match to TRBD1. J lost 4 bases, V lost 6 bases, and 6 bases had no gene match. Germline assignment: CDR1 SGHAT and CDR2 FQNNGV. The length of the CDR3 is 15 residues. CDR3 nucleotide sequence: TGTGCCAGCAGTCTGGACAGGGGGCCAGCAGATACGCAGTATTTT. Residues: CASSLDRGPADTQYF.

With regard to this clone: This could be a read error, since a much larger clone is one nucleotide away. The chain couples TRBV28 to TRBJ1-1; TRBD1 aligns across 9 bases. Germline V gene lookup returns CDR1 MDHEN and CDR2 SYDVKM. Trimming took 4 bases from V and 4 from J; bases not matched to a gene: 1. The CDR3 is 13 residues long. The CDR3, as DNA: TGTGCCAGCAGTTACAGGGGGCCCACTGAAGCTTTCTTT. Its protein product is CASSYRGPTEAFF.